Listed below are T cell receptor beta chains from one sample, sequenced in a study of blood T cells in healthy people across ages. One entry per CDR3 protein results from TCRdb running MiXCR on the 5' RACE reads. The sample includes about 2 million distinct CDR3 sequences, around 48% of them seen just once. Sequencing was done on a sample of blood. These receptor sequences come from a woman aged 40 to 50 in good health. The CDR3 runs from the conserved cysteine through the conserved F or W. The D gene is left open where the match is weak. Only some rows state a clone size, as once, few, many or a class for expanded clones.

>NA|TRBJ2-1|NA|TRBV20-1|12
CSAQRGLGNQFF
TGCAGTGCCCAGAGAGGCCTGGGTAACCAGTTCTTC
>NA|TRBJ2-3|NA|TRBV24-1|15
CATSSPGLYTDTQYF
TGTGCCACCTCAAGCCCAGGGCTTTACACAGATACGCAGTATTTT
>few|TRBJ2-7|NA|TRBV2|15
CASSAFFSLGYEQYF
TGTGCCAGCAGTGCCTTTTTTTCATTGGGTTACGAGCAGTACTTC
>NA|TRBJ2-3|NA|TRBV2|13
CASKSTSTDTQYF
TGTGCCAGCAAAAGCACTAGCACAGATACGCAGTATTTT
>NA|TRBJ2-3|NA|TRBV12-5|17
CASGLVLAARGTDTQYF
TGTGCTAGTGGTTTGGTACTGGCGGCCAGGGGCACAGATACGCAGTATTTT
>NA|TRBJ2-7|NA|TRBV29-1|13
CSAFATGSYEQYF
TGCAGCGCTTTTGCGACAGGCTCCTACGAGCAGTACTTC
>NA|TRBJ2-3|NA|TRBV7-9|16
CASSSSFGGPTDTQYF
TGTGCCAGCAGCTCATCTTTCGGGGGCCCCACTGATACGCAGTATTTT
>NA|TRBJ2-1|TRBD2|TRBV11-1|16
CASSYSTSGIYNEQFF
TGTGCCAGCAGCTATTCGACTAGCGGAATCTACAATGAGCAGTTCTTC
>few|TRBJ2-5|TRBD1|TRBV10-3|12
CATQGARETQYF
TGTGCCACGCAGGGGGCCAGGGAGACCCAGTACTTC
>few|TRBJ2-3|TRBD2|TRBV20-1|13
CSARGSGGDTQYF
TGCAGTGCTAGAGGTTCGGGGGGAGATACGCAGTATTTT
>NA|TRBJ2-5|TRBD1|TRBV29-1|16
CSVAGTGGWGQETQYF
TGCAGCGTTGCCGGGACAGGGGGCTGGGGGCAAGAGACCCAGTACTTC
>NA|TRBJ2-7|TRBD1|TRBV29-1|13
CSVSTGTAYEQYF
TGCAGCGTTTCGACCGGGACAGCCTACGAGCAGTACTTC
>NA|TRBJ2-1|NA|TRBV27|13
CASSLTVYRVKFF
TGTGCCAGCAGTTTAACTGTGTACAGGGTTAAGTTCTTC
>NA|TRBJ2-5|TRBD2|TRBV5-1|17
CASSQRTSGGRYKAQYF
TGCGCCAGCAGCCAAAGGACTAGCGGGGGACGTTATAAGGCCCAGTACTTC
>NA|TRBJ1-1|TRBD1|TRBV3-1|17
CASSQELFGQGHTEAFF
TGTGCCAGCAGCCAAGAACTATTCGGACAGGGACACACTGAAGCTTTCTTT
>few|TRBJ2-7|NA|TRBV28|17
CASSKRAGGVRTYEQYF
TGTGCCAGCAGTAAACGAGCCGGGGGCGTTAGGACCTACGAGCAGTACTTC
>NA|TRBJ1-6|NA|TRBV11-2|14
CASSFGGLNSPLHF
TGTGCCAGCAGCTTCGGCGGCCTTAATTCACCCCTCCACTTT
>NA|TRBJ2-7|NA|TRBV10-1|16
CASSESRGTSLYEQYF
TGCGCCAGCAGTGAGTCGAGAGGGACATCCCTCTACGAGCAGTACTTC
>few|TRBJ2-7|TRBD1|TRBV12-3/TRBV12-4|17
CASSLGQGRYFSYEQYF
TGTGCCAGCAGCCTGGGACAGGGACGGTATTTTTCCTACGAGCAGTACTTC
>few|TRBJ2-5|TRBD2|TRBV12-3/TRBV12-4|16
CASSRLLAGAMKTQYF
TGTGCCAGCAGTCGCCTACTAGCGGGGGCTATGAAGACCCAGTACTTC
>NA|TRBJ1-2|TRBD1|TRBV7-9|19
CASSDQTSGGRRSNYGYTF
TGTGCCAGCAGCGACCAGACCTCAGGGGGGCGAAGGTCTAACTATGGCTACACCTTC
>NA|TRBJ1-1|NA|TRBV4-1|13
CASSLKAAREAFF
TGCGCCAGCAGCCTGAAGGCGGCTAGGGAAGCTTTCTTT
>NA|TRBJ1-6|NA|TRBV7-2|17
CASSQRKGISNNSPLHF
TGTGCCAGCAGCCAGCGCAAAGGGATTTCCAATAATTCACCCCTCCACTTT
>once|TRBJ2-1|NA|TRBV19|15
CASSIKFGRETEQFF
TGTGCCAGTAGTATAAAGTTCGGCAGGGAAACTGAGCAGTTCTTC
>few|TRBJ2-1|TRBD2|TRBV7-9|17
CASSLASGGPEANEQFF
TGTGCCAGCAGCTTAGCTAGCGGGGGGCCGGAGGCTAATGAGCAGTTCTTC
>NA|TRBJ2-7|NA|TRBV20-1|15
CSATDSGGGSYEQYF
TGCAGTGCTACCGACTCGGGGGGCGGATCCTACGAGCAGTACTTC
>few|TRBJ2-1|TRBD2|TRBV7-9|16
CASSLGRTSVDNEQFF
TGTGCCAGCAGCTTAGGTCGGACTAGCGTCGACAATGAGCAGTTCTTC
>NA|TRBJ1-5|TRBD1|TRBV27|14
CASSINRGRQPQHF
TGTGCCAGCAGTATAAACAGGGGGCGTCAGCCCCAGCATTTT
>NA|TRBJ2-1|TRBD1|TRBV6-1|14
CASTMTGADNEQFF
TGTGCCAGCACCATGACAGGGGCCGACAATGAGCAGTTCTTC
>NA|TRBJ2-3|NA|TRBV12-3/TRBV12-4|12
CASGLPGRTQYF
TGTGCCAGCGGTTTACCGGGGAGGACGCAGTATTTT
>NA|TRBJ2-3|TRBD1|TRBV20-1|17
CSAREQGSQGAADTQYF
TGCAGTGCTAGAGAACAGGGCAGTCAGGGGGCTGCAGATACGCAGTATTTT
>few|TRBJ2-1|NA|TRBV7-9|16
CASSLVLAEGYNEQFF
TGTGCCAGCAGCTTAGTTTTAGCGGAGGGGTACAATGAGCAGTTCTTC
>few|TRBJ2-7|NA|TRBV20-1|10
CSPDSYEQYF
TGCAGCCCGGACTCCTACGAGCAGTACTTC
>NA|TRBJ2-5|TRBD2|TRBV4-3|16
CASSGTSGGFQETQYF
TGCGCCAGCAGCGGTACTAGCGGGGGGTTCCAAGAGACCCAGTACTTC
>few|TRBJ2-1|NA|TRBV25-1|13
CASSEGLNNEQFF
TGTGCCAGCAGTGAAGGCCTTAACAATGAGCAGTTCTTC
>NA|TRBJ2-7|NA|TRBV19|14
CASSLSSPGYEQYF
TGTGCCAGTAGTTTGTCGTCACCGGGATACGAGCAGTACTTC
>few|TRBJ2-7|NA|TRBV9|15
CASSGDTDVYNEQYF
TGTGCCAGCAGCGGTGACACGGACGTCTACAATGAGCAGTACTTC
>NA|TRBJ2-1|TRBD1|TRBV10-3|17
CAISDFVRQGAVGEQFF
TGTGCCATCAGTGATTTTGTTAGACAGGGGGCCGTAGGTGAGCAGTTCTTC
>NA|TRBJ2-5|TRBD1|TRBV29-1|16
CSVEDWDRGHEETQYF
TGCAGCGTTGAAGATTGGGACAGGGGGCACGAAGAGACCCAGTACTTC
>NA|TRBJ2-7|NA|TRBV20-1|14
CSAQGGQGAYEQYF
TGCAGTGCTCAGGGGGGTCAGGGGGCCTACGAGCAGTACTTC
>NA|TRBJ2-7|TRBD2|TRBV6-5|15
CASSDSGAVSYEQYF
TGTGCCAGCAGTGATAGCGGGGCGGTCTCCTACGAGCAGTACTTC
>NA|TRBJ2-5|NA|TRBV2|13
CASRVIRQETQYF
TGTGCCAGCAGGGTTATACGGCAAGAGACCCAGTACTTC
>NA|TRBJ2-5|NA|TRBV6-2/TRBV6-3|16
CASSYLQGGVGNEQYF
TGTGCCAGCAGTTACCTACAGGGAGGTGTAGGGAATGAGCAGTACTTC
>NA|TRBJ2-3|NA|TRBV10-3|13
CAISERTTDTQYF
TGTGCCATCAGTGAACGGACGACAGATACGCAGTATTTT
>NA|TRBJ1-1|NA|TRBV6-4|16
CASSDFFGAPNTEAFF
TGTGCCAGCAGTGACTTTTTTGGAGCCCCGAACACTGAAGCTTTCTTT
>once|TRBJ2-1|TRBD2|TRBV5-1|16
CASSLELAGGQREQFF
TGCGCCAGCAGCTTGGAACTAGCGGGGGGGCAGCGGGAGCAGTTCTTC
>NA|TRBJ2-1|NA|TRBV5-1|16
CASSLGYRVDSFEQFF
TGCGCCAGCAGCTTGGGTTACAGGGTGGATTCCTTTGAGCAGTTCTTC
>NA|TRBJ2-1|NA|TRBV14|15
CASRPSPVGGALQFF
TGTGCCAGCAGACCAAGTCCAGTGGGGGGGGCCTTACAGTTCTTC
>NA|TRBJ2-1|TRBD2|TRBV7-9|17
CASSPPGLAGSYNEQFF
TGTGCCAGCAGCCCACCGGGACTAGCGGGCTCCTACAATGAGCAGTTCTTC
>many|TRBJ2-5|NA|TRBV29-1|10
CSVPQETQYF
TGCAGCGTTCCCCAAGAGACCCAGTACTTC
>few|TRBJ2-1|TRBD1|TRBV20-1|16
CSAGSRTGSSYNEQFF
TGCAGTGCTGGGTCCCGGACAGGCAGCTCCTACAATGAGCAGTTCTTC
>few|TRBJ2-7|NA|TRBV27|15
CASSAQGIGSYEQYF
TGTGCCAGCAGTGCCCAGGGAATCGGCTCCTACGAGCAGTACTTC
>NA|TRBJ1-2|NA|TRBV2|14
CASNEMGGPYGYTF
TGTGCCAGCAACGAAATGGGGGGCCCCTATGGCTACACCTTC
>NA|TRBJ1-5|TRBD1|TRBV6-1|15
CASSTFGTGNQPQHF
TGTGCCAGCAGTACCTTTGGGACAGGTAATCAGCCCCAGCATTTT
>few|TRBJ2-7|NA|TRBV14|16
CASSQEISLRSYEQYF
TGTGCCAGCAGCCAAGAGATCTCTCTCCGCTCCTACGAGCAGTACTTC